This T cell receptor beta chain was sequenced during a study of CD8 T cells in Susac syndrome. cDNA came from approximately 0.5 to 1 ug RNA primed by random hexamers. A multiplex approach, immunoSEQ multiplex PCR, amplified TCR beta CDR3 across 54 Vbeta and 13 Jbeta. TCRdb itself ran the immunoSEQ multiplex PCR reads through MiXCR, one entry per CDR3 protein. The table includes around 280,000 distinct CDR3 sequences, 92% detected once. The V gene's germline CDR1 is SNHLY and CDR2 FYNNEI. The CDR3 has 13 amino acids. The V end lost 6 bases, the J end lost 8 bases, and 13 bases lay between the germline ends. Both CD4+ and CD8+ T cells were negatively isolated, and TEMRA cells underwent FACS enrichment.

This chain uses TRBV2 with TRBJ2-2; D not resolved. The sequence came from a human donor with multiple sclerosis. The sequencing input was CD4+ T cells from PBMCs. Here the CDR3 DNA reads TGTGCCAGCAGGCCCACTGAGGTGGGGGAGCTGTTTTTT. Translated: CASRPTEVGELFF.